The rows below give T cell receptor beta chains drawn from one sample of a study of cytomegalovirus exposure and HLA in healthy donors. Some clones are missing from TCRdb's copy, which holds only in-frame ones; the method was immunoSEQ multiplex PCR. The sample lists over 250,000 clones, around 66% seen once, with under 3% in the top ten. The source material was PBMCs. These receptors all come from a female donor in good health and CMV-seronegative. Both conserved end residues are part of each CDR3. D genes are given only for firm matches.

TRBD2,TRBJ2-3,TRBV27,CASSIGAGAADTQYF
NA,TRBJ2-2,TRBV6-5,CASNLRGGGSGELFF
TRBD2,TRBJ2-1,TRBV7-9,CASSPQGLAGGLNEQFF
TRBD2,TRBJ2-3,TRBV7-3,CASSFAGVADTQYF
NA,TRBJ2-7,TRBV10-3,CAISEGVGALNEQYF
TRBD2,TRBJ2-3,TRBV4-2,CASSPTTSGSTDTQYF
NA,TRBJ2-1,TRBV28,CAISGADSGEQFF
NA,TRBJ2-1,TRBV7-2,CASSSRLPVSEQFF
NA,TRBJ2-1,TRBV5-4,CASRRGGEGAGNEQFF
TRBD2,TRBJ2-3,TRBV2,CASVPAGGPTDTQYF
NA,TRBJ2-1,TRBV6-4,CASSDNSQDEQFF
NA,TRBJ2-1,TRBV28,CAGPRNNEQFF
TRBD1,TRBJ2-3,TRBV4-1,CASSQTTGGRDTQYF
NA,TRBJ2-1,TRBV11-2,CASSLIAGNEQFF
TRBD1,TRBJ1-5,TRBV4-1,CASSQDWTGRNQPQHF
TRBD1,TRBJ2-4,TRBV28,CASNRDRLAKNIQYF
TRBD1,TRBJ2-1,TRBV7-9,CASSLGDRGGRNEQFF
TRBD1,TRBJ2-4,TRBV11-2,CASSLDLDRGIVSKNIQYF
NA,TRBJ2-2,TRBV7-9,CASSPDLGRGSTGELFF
TRBD2,TRBJ2-1,TRBV6-4,CASSPPGLGRGVVGEQFF
NA,TRBJ2-1,TRBV4-1,CASSQAPAFGSPIYNEQFF
NA,TRBJ2-7,TRBV6-5,CASSQTGFGIYEQYF
TRBD2,TRBJ2-3,TRBV9,CASSVGLAGGDTQYF
NA,TRBJ2-6,TRBV7-9,CASSLGISESSGANVLTF
NA,TRBJ2-5,TRBV4-1,CASSQDPTEETQYF
TRBD1,TRBJ2-7,TRBV27,CASSLGRTGGYEQYF
NA,TRBJ2-7,TRBV27,CASSLAGQSYEQYF
NA,TRBJ1-2,TRBV5-5,CASSRDIYGYTF
TRBD2,TRBJ2-5,TRBV7-3,CASSLLAGEQETQYF
NA,TRBJ2-5,TRBV11-3,CASSLRLSGLQETQYF
TRBD2,TRBJ2-5,TRBV9,CASSILAGGPEETQYF
TRBD2,TRBJ2-3,TRBV7-2,CASSISGGTSTDTQYF
NA,TRBJ2-7,TRBV7-9,CSSSSGLVVEQYF
TRBD1,TRBJ2-3,TRBV4-1,CASSQLAGTGATDTQYF
NA,TRBJ2-3,TRBV7-2,CASKQGGSDTQYF
NA,TRBJ1-1,TRBV11-2,CASSLEGSLNTEAFF
NA,TRBJ2-1,TRBV12-5,CASGSLRDNEQFF